This T cell receptor beta chain was found in a study of blood T cell repertoires in COVID-19. On the study more broadly: Collection of acute and convalescent COVID-19 samples took place in the United States, Italy and Spain.

Germline CDR1 and CDR2: WSHSY and SAAADI. This CDR3 is 19 amino acids long. V lost 3 bases, J lost 1 base, and 21 bases lay in between. TCRdb keeps only in-frame clones here, not all; method: immunoSEQ multiplex PCR. This sample yields hundreds of thousands of clones, of which around 87% are seen a single time; roughly 1.9% belongs to the top ten. The clonotype originates from a middle-aged man in a cohort exposed to, infected with or recovered from COVID-19 (not recorded which). Sequenced material: PBMCs or T cells enriched from blood (not recorded which). The V and J genes are TRBV10-2 and TRBJ1-4; D possibly corresponds to TRBD1 (6 bases). CDR3: CASSDRGQNRQRTNEKLFF. The CDR3 region has the DNA TGCGCCAGCAGTGACCGAGGACAGAACCGACAGAGAACTAATGAAAAACTGTTTTTT.